This T cell receptor (beta chain) stems from a study of CD8+ T cells in alopecia areata. Study summary: Treatment comprised oral tofacitinib, 5 to 10 mg twice daily, in treated patients.

Of note for this clone: Its antigen remains unknown.

Study outcomes and limitations: Scalp sample data also include resident alphabeta T cells from normal skin. Compared with normal scalp, lesional scalp had higher clonality and more expanded CD8+ clones.

Peripheral blood, together with lesional scalp punch biopsies, was collected from alopecia areata patients. V gave up 0 bases and J gave up 5 bases, with 8 bases separating them. Germline-derived CDR1 and CDR2 are LNHNV and YYDKDF (reference sequence). This CDR3 contains 13 residues. As the sequencing template, cDNA was produced by extracting RNA and reverse transcribing it. The protocol was immunoSEQ multiplex PCR, while the TCRdb copy is restricted to in-frame clones and leaves out a portion. The sample yields 160,000 or so clones, approximately 65% seen once. This receptor was taken from a human donor with alopecia areata. The rearrangement links TRBV15 to TRBJ2-7; D remains unclear. The sample here was CD8+ T cells sorted from blood, taken at week 0. In DNA form, the CDR3 reads TGTGCCACCAGCAGAGATGCGTGGGACGAGCAGTACTTC. Translation gives CATSRDAWDEQYF.